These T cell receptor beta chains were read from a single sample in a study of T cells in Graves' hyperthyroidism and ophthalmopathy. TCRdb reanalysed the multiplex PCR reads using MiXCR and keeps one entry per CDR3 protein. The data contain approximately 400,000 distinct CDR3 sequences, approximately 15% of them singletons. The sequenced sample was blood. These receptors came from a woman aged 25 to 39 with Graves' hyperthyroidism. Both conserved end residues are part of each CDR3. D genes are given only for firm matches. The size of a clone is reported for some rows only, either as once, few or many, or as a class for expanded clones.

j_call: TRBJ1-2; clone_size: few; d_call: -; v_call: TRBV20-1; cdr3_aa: CSEGGGRDYGYTF; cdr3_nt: TGCAGTGAGGGAGGGGGGAGGGACTATGGCTACACCTTC
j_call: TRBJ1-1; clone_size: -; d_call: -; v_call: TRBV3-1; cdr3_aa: CASSQRWGEAFF; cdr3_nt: TGTGCCAGCAGCCAAAGGTGGGGGGAGGCTTTCTTT
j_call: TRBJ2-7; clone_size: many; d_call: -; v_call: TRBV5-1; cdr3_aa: CASSDDRTGEQYF; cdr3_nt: TGCGCCAGCAGCGACGACAGGACGGGCGAGCAGTACTTC
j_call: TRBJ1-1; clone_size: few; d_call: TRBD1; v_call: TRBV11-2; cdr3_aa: CASSAGTASSTEAFF; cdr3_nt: TGTGCCAGCAGCGCGGGGACAGCCTCTAGCACTGAAGCTTTCTTT
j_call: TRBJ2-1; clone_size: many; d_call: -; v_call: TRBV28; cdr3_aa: CASSSLGEQWFF; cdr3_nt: TGTGCCAGCAGCTCTTTGGGGGAGCAGTGGTTCTTC
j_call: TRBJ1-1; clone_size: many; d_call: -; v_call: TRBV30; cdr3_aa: CAWSAGGLSEAFF; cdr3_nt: TGTGCCTGGAGTGCGGGTGGGTTATCTGAAGCTTTCTTT
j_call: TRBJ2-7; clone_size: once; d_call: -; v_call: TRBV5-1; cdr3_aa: CASSGHDEQYF; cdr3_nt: TGCGCCAGCAGCGGACATGACGAGCAGTACTTC
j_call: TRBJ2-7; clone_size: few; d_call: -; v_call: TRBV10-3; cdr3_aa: CAISDSLAAHYEQYF; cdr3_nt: TGTGCCATCAGTGATTCACTAGCTGCCCACTACGAGCAGTACTTC
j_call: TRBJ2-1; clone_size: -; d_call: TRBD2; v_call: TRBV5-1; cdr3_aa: CASSSGGGGISTYNEQFF; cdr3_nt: TGCGCCAGCAGCTCCGGGGGGGGGGGAATATCTACCTACAATGAGCAGTTCTTC
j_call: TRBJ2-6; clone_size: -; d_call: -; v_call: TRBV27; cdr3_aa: CASSLWSGPRVSGANVLTF; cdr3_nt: TGTGCCAGCAGTTTGTGGTCAGGGCCCAGAGTCTCTGGGGCCAACGTCCTGACTTTC
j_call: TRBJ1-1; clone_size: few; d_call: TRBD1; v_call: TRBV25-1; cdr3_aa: CASSESTGGWTEAFF; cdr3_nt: TGTGCCAGCAGTGAGAGTACAGGGGGATGGACTGAAGCTTTCTTT
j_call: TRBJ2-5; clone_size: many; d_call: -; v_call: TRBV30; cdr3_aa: CAWSRTAETQYF; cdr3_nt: TGTGCCTGGAGTAGAACAGCCGAGACCCAGTACTTC
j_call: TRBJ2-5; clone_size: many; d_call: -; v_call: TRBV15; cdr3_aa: CATRGWGRGQETQYF; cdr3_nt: TGTGCCACCAGGGGGTGGGGGAGAGGCCAAGAGACCCAGTACTTC
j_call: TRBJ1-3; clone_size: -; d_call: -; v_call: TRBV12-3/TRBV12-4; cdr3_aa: CASTPIGAIYF; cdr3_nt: TGTGCCAGCACCCCGATCGGGGCCATATATTTT
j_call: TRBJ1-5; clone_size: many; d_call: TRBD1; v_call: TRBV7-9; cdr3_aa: CASSSTTGPSQPQHF; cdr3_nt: TGTGCCAGCAGCTCAACGACAGGGCCCAGCCAGCCCCAGCATTTT
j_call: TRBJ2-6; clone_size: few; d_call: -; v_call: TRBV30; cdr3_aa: CAWRALSGANVLTF; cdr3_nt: TGTGCCTGGAGGGCCCTTTCTGGGGCCAACGTCCTGACTTTC
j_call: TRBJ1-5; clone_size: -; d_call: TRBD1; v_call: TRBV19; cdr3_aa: CASNPQGGSQPQHF; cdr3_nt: TGTGCCAGTAACCCACAGGGGGGTAGCCAGCCCCAGCATTTT
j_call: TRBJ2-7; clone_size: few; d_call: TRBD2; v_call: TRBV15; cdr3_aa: CATSTGGNSYEQYF; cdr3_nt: TGTGCCACCAGCACGGGAGGGAACTCCTACGAGCAGTACTTC
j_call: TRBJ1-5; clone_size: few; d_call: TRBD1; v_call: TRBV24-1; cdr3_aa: CATSDRRGNQPQHF; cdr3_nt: TGTGCCACCAGTGATCGCAGGGGGAATCAGCCCCAGCATTTT
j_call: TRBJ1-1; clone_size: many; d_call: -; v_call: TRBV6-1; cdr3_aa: CASRSPGPTNTEAFF; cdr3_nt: TGTGCCAGCAGGTCCCCGGGACCGACGAACACTGAAGCTTTCTTT
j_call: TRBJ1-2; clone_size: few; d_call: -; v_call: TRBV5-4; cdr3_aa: CASSSGLDYGYTF; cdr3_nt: TGTGCCAGCAGCAGTGGCCTGGACTATGGCTACACCTTC
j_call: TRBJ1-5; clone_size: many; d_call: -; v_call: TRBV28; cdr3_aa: CASRLGGYQPQHF; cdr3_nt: TGTGCCAGCAGACTCGGCGGGTATCAGCCCCAGCATTTT
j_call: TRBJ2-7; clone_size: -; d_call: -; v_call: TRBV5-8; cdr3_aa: CASSLRFGGSYEQYF; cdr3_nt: TGTGCCAGCAGCTTGCGGTTTGGGGGCTCCTACGAGCAGTACTTC
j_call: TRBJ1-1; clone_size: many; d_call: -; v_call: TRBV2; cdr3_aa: CASSDRGATEAFF; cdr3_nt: TGTGCCAGCAGTGACCGGGGGGCGACTGAAGCTTTCTTT
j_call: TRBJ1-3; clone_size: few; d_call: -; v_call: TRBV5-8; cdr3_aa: CASSFGRTLSGNTIYF; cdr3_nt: TGTGCCAGCAGCTTCGGCAGGACCCTCTCTGGAAACACCATATATTTT
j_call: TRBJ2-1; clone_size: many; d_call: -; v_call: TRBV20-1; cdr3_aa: CSAGWGEQFF; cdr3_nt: TGCAGTGCGGGGTGGGGTGAGCAGTTCTTC
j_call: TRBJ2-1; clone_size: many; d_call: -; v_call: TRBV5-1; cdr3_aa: CASSLEAVSYNEQFF; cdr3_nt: TGCGCCAGCAGCTTGGAGGCGGTCTCCTACAATGAGCAGTTCTTC
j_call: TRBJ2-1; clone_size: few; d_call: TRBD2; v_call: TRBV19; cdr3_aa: CASRTSGSRSYNEQFF; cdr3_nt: TGTGCCAGTAGGACTAGCGGGTCACGGTCCTACAATGAGCAGTTCTTC
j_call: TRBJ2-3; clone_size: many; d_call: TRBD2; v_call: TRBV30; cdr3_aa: CAWSPGLAGMTDTQYF; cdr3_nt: TGTGCCTGGAGCCCCGGACTAGCGGGAATGACAGATACGCAGTATTTT
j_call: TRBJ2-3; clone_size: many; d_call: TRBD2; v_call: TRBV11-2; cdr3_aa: CASSGLAGGLTDTQYF; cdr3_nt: TGTGCCAGCAGCGGACTAGCGGGAGGGCTCACAGATACGCAGTATTTT
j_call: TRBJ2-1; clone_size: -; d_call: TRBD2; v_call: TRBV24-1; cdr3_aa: CATSDPRLAGLNEQLF; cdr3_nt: TGTGCCACCAGTGACCCTCGACTAGCGGGTTTGAATGAGCAGCTCTTC
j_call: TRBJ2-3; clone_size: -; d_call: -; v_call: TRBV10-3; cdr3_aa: CAISRPPGDTQYF; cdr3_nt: TGTGCCATCAGCAGACCCCCAGGAGATACGCAGTATTTT
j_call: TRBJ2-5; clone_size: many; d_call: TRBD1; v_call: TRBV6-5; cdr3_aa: CASSYLGQGEETQYF; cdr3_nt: TGTGCCAGCAGTTACCTTGGACAGGGTGAAGAGACCCAGTACTTC
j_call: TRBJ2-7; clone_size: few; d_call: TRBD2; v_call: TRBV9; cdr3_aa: CASSVSGLVYEQYF; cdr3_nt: TGTGCCAGCAGCGTGTCGGGACTAGTCTACGAGCAGTACTTC
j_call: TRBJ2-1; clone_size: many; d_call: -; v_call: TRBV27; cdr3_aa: CASSYAGLPYNEQFF; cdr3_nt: TGTGCCAGCAGTTATGCGGGGCTTCCCTACAATGAGCAGTTCTTC
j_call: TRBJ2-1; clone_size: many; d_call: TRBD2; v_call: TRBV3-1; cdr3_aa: CASSQVAGGVGEQFF; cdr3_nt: TGTGCCAGCAGCCAAGTAGCGGGAGGTGTGGGTGAGCAGTTCTTC
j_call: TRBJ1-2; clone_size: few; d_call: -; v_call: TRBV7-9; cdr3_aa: CASSLASGNYGYTF; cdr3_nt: TGTGCCAGCAGCTTAGCGTCAGGGAACTATGGCTACACCTTC
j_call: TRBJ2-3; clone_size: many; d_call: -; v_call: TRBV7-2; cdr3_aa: CASSLGFLTDTQYF; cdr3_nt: TGTGCCAGCAGCTTAGGATTTCTCACAGATACGCAGTATTTT
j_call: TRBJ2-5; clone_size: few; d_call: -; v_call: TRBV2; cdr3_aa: CASSELDMMAQYF; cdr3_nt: TGTGCCAGCAGTGAATTGGACATGATGGCCCAGTACTTC
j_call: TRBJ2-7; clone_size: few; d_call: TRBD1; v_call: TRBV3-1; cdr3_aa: CASSPRTGRTYEQYF; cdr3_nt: TGTGCCAGCAGCCCTCGGACAGGGAGGACCTACGAGCAGTACTTC
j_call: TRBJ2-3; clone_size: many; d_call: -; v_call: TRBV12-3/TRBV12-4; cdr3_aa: CASSPTITDTQYF; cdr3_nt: TGTGCCAGCAGTCCTACAATCACAGATACGCAGTATTTT
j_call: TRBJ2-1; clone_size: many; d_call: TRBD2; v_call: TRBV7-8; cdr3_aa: CASSQGLADYNEQFF; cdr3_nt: TGTGCCAGCAGCCAGGGACTAGCGGATTACAATGAGCAGTTCTTC
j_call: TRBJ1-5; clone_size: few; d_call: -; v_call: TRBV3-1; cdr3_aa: CASSQGREGNQPQHF; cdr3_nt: TGTGCCAGCAGCCAAGGCAGGGAAGGCAATCAGCCCCAGCATTTT
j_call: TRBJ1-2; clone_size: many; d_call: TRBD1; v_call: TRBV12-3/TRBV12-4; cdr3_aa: CASSFQTGGYGYTF; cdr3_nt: TGTGCCAGCAGTTTCCAAACAGGGGGCTATGGCTACACCTTC
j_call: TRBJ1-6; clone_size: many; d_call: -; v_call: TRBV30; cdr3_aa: CAWSPDTNSPLHF; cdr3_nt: TGTGCCTGGAGCCCGGACACAAATTCACCCCTCCACTTT
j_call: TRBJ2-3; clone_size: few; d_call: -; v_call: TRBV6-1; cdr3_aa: CASRSPNGPTTDTQYF; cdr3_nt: TGTGCCAGCAGGTCGCCGAACGGACCTACCACAGATACGCAGTATTTT
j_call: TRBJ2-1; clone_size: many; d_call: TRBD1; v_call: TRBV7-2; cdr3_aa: CASSVIIGQGASEQFF; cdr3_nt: TGTGCCAGCAGCGTTATAATAGGACAGGGGGCTAGTGAGCAGTTCTTC
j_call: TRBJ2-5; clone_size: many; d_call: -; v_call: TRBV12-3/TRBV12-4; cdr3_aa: CASSFTRVQETQYF; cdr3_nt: TGTGCCAGCAGTTTCACCCGGGTCCAAGAGACCCAGTACTTC